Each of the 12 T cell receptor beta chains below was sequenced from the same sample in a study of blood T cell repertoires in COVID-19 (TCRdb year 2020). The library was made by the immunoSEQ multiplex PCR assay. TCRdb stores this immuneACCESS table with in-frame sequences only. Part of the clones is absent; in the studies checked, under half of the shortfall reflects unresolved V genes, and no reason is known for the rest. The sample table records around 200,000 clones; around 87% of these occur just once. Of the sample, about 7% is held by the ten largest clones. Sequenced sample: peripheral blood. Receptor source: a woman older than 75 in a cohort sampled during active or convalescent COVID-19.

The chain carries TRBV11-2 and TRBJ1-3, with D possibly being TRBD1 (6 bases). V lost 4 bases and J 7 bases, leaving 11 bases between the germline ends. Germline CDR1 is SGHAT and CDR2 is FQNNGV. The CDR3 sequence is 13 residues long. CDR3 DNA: TGTGCCAGCAGCTCGCCCACAGGGAACACCATATATTTT. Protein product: CASSSPTGNTIYF. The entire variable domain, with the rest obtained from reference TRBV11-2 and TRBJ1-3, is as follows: EAGVAQSPRYKIIEKRQSVAFWCNPISGHATLYWYQQILGQGPKLLIQFQNNGVVDDSQLPKDRFSAERLKGVDSTLKIQPAKLEDSAVYLCASSSPTGNTIYFGEGSWLTVV.

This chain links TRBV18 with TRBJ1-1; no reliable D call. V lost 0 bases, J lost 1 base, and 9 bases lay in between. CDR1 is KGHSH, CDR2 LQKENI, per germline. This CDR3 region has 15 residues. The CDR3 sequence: CASSPPRVSNTEAFF. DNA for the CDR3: TGTGCCAGCTCACCACCGAGGGTTTCGAACACTGAAGCTTTCTTT.

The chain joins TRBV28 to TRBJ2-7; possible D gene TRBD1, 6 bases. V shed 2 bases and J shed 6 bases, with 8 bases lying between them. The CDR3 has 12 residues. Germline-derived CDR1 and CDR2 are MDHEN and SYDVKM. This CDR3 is CASSLQGTEQYF. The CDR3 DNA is TGTGCCAGCAGTTTACAGGGGACCGAGCAGTACTTC.

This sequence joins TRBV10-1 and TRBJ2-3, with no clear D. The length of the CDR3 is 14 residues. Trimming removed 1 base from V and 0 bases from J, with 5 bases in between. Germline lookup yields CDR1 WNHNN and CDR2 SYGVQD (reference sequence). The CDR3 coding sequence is TGCGCCAGCAGTGAGTACGGGAGCACAGATACGCAGTATTTT. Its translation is CASSEYGSTDTQYF.

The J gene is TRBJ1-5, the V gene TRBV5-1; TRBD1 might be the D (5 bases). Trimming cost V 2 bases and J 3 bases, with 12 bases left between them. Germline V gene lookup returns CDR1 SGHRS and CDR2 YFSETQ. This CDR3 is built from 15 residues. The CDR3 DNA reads TGCGCCAGCAGCTTTGGCGGGGGAAACAATCAGCCCCAGCATTTT. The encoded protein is CASSFGGGNNQPQHF.

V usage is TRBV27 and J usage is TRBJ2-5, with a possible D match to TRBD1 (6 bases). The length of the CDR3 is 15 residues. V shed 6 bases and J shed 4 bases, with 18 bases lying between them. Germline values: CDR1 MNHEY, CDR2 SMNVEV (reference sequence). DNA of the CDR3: TGTGCCAGCAGCCCCGACAGGATCGGGGCAGAGACCCAGTACTTC. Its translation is CASSPDRIGAETQYF.

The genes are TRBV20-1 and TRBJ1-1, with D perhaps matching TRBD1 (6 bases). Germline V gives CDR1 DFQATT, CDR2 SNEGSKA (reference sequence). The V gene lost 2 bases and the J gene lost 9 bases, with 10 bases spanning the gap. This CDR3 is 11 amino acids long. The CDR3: CSARHREQAFF. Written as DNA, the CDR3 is TGCAGTGCTAGACACAGGGAACAAGCTTTCTTT.

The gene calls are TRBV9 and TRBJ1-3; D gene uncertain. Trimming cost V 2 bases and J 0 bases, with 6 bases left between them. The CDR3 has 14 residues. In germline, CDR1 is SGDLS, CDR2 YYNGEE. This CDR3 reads CASSVTNSGNTIYF. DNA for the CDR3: TGTGCCAGCAGCGTCACTAACTCTGGAAACACCATATATTTT.

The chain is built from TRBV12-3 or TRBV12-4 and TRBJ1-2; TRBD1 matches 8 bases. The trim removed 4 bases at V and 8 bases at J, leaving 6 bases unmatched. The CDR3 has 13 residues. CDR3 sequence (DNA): TGTGCCAGCAGTTACCAGGGGGCGACCGGCTACACCTTC. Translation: CASSYQGATGYTF.

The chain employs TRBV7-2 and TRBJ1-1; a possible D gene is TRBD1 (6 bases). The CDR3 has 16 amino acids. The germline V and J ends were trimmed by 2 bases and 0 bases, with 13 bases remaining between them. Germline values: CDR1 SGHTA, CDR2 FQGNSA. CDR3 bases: TGTGCCAGCAGCTTACAGGCAGGGGTGTTGAACACTGAAGCTTTCTTT. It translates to CASSLQAGVLNTEAFF.

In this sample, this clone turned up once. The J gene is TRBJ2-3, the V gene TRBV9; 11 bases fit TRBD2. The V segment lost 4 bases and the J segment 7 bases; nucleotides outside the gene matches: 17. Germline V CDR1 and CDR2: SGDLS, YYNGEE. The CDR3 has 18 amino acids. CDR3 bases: TGTGCCAGCAGCTCCCGACTAGCGGGAACATCTCTTTCAAATACGCAGTATTTT. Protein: CASSSRLAGTSLSNTQYF.

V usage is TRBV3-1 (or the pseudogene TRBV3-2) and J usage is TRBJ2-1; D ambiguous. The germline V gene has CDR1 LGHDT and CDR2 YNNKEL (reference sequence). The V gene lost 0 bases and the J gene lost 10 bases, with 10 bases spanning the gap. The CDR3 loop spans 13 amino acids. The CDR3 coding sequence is TGTGCCAGCAGCCAAGATAGAGCGAGGGAGCAGTTCTTC. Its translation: CASSQDRAREQFF.